This T cell receptor (beta chain) derives from a study of human T cells and chemical hapten exposure. Whole-study context: Variability of per-sample TCR yields stemmed mainly from small differences in pooled library volume.

The time point: patch test 1, 2 weeks after DPC sensitization. Treatment of the sample: therapeutic diphenylcyclopropenone sensitization with weekly scalp DPC. The study drew its donors from alopecia patients who were 18 to 70 years old and suitable for DPC. V gave up 5 bases and J gave up 1 base; unmatched junction bases: 11. The CDR3 covers 16 residues. CDR1 and CDR2 from the germline V gene are MDHEN and SYDVKM. Details on this clonotype: Its antigen is as yet unknown.

Notes on the study in general: No shift was seen in TCRs above 1 in 1000 frequency with DPC sensitization.

In the study's own analysis: Sample TCR totals centred on a median of approximately 96,000, ranging roughly 23,224 to 690,600. TCRdb re-called the RACE reads through MiXCR, storing one row per CDR3 protein. V and J calls and clone size were set by TCRdb, not the authors. The sample carries some 77,000 distinct CDR3 sequences, 10% recorded once. The starting material was whole blood, obtained in connection with sensitization to the hapten diphenylcyclopropenone (DPC). V and J are TRBV28 and TRBJ2-7, with 7 bases lining up with TRBD2. The TCR comes from a woman between 45 and 65 years old with alopecia areata. Some clones in this sample may be carry-over from other donors' samples. The CDR3 bases are TGTGCCAGCAGTGGCCCCCGCCGGACTAGTTCCTACGAGCAGTACTTC. The encoded protein is CASSGPRRTSSYEQYF.